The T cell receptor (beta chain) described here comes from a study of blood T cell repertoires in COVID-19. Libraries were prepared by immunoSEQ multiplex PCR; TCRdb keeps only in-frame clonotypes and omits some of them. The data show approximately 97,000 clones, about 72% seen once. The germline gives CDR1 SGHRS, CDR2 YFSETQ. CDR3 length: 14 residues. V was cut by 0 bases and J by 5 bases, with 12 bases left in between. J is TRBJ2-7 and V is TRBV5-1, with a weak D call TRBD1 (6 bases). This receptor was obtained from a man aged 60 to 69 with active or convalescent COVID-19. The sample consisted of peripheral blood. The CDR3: CASSLGQGRDEQYF. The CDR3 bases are TGCGCCAGCAGCTTGGGCCAGGGGAGAGACGAGCAGTACTTC.